A selection of T cell receptor beta chains follows, all from one sample in a study of blood T cell repertoires in COVID-19. TCRdb keeps only in-frame clones here, not all; method: immunoSEQ multiplex PCR. The sample records more than 55,000 clones, about 91% being singletons. Sequences were obtained from peripheral blood. Receptors were obtained from a woman in her seventies with acute or convalescent COVID-19. The CDR3 runs from the conserved cysteine through the conserved F or W. The D gene is left open where the match is weak. Only some rows state a clone size, as once, few, many or a class for expanded clones.

j_gene: TRBJ1-1; v_gene: TRBV25-1; abundance: -; d_gene: -; CDR3nt: TGTGCCAGCAGGAAACAGTGGAACACTGAAGCTTTCTTT; CDR3aa: CASRKQWNTEAFF
j_gene: TRBJ1-2; v_gene: TRBV5-4; abundance: -; d_gene: TRBD1; CDR3nt: TGTGCCAGCAGCCCCGCGACAGGGGCTAACTATGGCTACACCTTC; CDR3aa: CASSPATGANYGYTF
j_gene: TRBJ2-7; v_gene: TRBV14; abundance: -; d_gene: -; CDR3nt: TGTGCCAGCAGCCAAGATATCAGATCCTACGAGCAGTACTTC; CDR3aa: CASSQDIRSYEQYF
j_gene: TRBJ2-7; v_gene: TRBV18; abundance: -; d_gene: TRBD1; CDR3nt: TGTGCCAGCTCACAGGGACAGGCCTACTCCTACGAGCAGTACTTC; CDR3aa: CASSQGQAYSYEQYF
j_gene: TRBJ1-3; v_gene: TRBV5-1; abundance: few; d_gene: -; CDR3nt: TGCGCCAGCAGCTTGGCCTTTCGAGGGGAGGCTGGAAACACCATATATTTT; CDR3aa: CASSLAFRGEAGNTIYF
j_gene: TRBJ2-7; v_gene: TRBV5-4; abundance: -; d_gene: TRBD2; CDR3nt: TGTGCCAGCAGCCCTTCGCGGGGGGAGCAGTACTTC; CDR3aa: CASSPSRGEQYF
j_gene: TRBJ1-5; v_gene: TRBV10-3; abundance: -; d_gene: -; CDR3nt: TGTGCCATCAGTGAGTTTGCGGATCAGCCCCAGCATTTT; CDR3aa: CAISEFADQPQHF
j_gene: TRBJ1-1; v_gene: TRBV5-1; abundance: -; d_gene: -; CDR3nt: TGCGCCAGCAGCTTGAAAAGTAGCATGAACACTGAAGCTTTCTTT; CDR3aa: CASSLKSSMNTEAFF
j_gene: TRBJ1-2; v_gene: TRBV2; abundance: -; d_gene: TRBD1; CDR3nt: TGTGCCAGCAGTCCCGGGACAGGGGTGGGTGGCTACACCTTC; CDR3aa: CASSPGTGVGGYTF
j_gene: TRBJ1-1; v_gene: TRBV13; abundance: -; d_gene: -; CDR3nt: TGTGCCAGCAATGGGAGGGAAGACACTGAAGCTTTCTTT; CDR3aa: CASNGREDTEAFF
j_gene: TRBJ1-1; v_gene: TRBV20-1; abundance: -; d_gene: -; CDR3nt: TGCAGTGTCCCAGGGAACACTGAAGCTTTCTTT; CDR3aa: CSVPGNTEAFF
j_gene: TRBJ1-2; v_gene: TRBV13; abundance: once; d_gene: TRBD1; CDR3nt: TGTGCCAGCAGCTTAGAACCCCGTGACAGGGAAATCTATGGCTACACCTTC; CDR3aa: CASSLEPRDREIYGYTF
j_gene: TRBJ1-1; v_gene: TRBV6-2/TRBV6-3; abundance: -; d_gene: TRBD1; CDR3nt: TGTGCCAGCAGTTCCTTCGACAGGGGTGAAGCTTTCTTT; CDR3aa: CASSSFDRGEAFF
j_gene: TRBJ1-5; v_gene: TRBV27; abundance: -; d_gene: -; CDR3nt: TGTGCCAGCAGAGAATTCAGGTATAGCAATCAGCCCCAGCATTTT; CDR3aa: CASREFRYSNQPQHF
j_gene: TRBJ1-4; v_gene: TRBV7-9; abundance: medium-sized; d_gene: -; CDR3nt: TGTGCCAGCAGCTTAAGGCAGGGGATAACGAAGGAAAAACTGTTTTTT; CDR3aa: CASSLRQGITKEKLFF
j_gene: TRBJ2-3; v_gene: TRBV18; abundance: -; d_gene: -; CDR3nt: TGTGCCAGCTCTGAGTGGGGAGCCGGACCCTCTGACACAGATACGCAGTATTTT; CDR3aa: CASSEWGAGPSDTDTQYF
j_gene: TRBJ1-6; v_gene: TRBV6-5; abundance: -; d_gene: TRBD1; CDR3nt: TGTGCCAGCAGTTCGACAGGGGGCTATAATTCACCCCTCCACTTT; CDR3aa: CASSSTGGYNSPLHF